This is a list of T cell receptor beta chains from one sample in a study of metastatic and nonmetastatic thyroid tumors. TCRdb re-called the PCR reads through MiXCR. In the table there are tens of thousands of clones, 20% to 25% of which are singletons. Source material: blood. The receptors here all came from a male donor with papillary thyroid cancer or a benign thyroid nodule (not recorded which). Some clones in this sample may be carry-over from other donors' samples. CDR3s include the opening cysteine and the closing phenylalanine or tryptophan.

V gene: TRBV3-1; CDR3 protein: CASSFDSGNTIYF
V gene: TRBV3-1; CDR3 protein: CASSHRDRITGELFF
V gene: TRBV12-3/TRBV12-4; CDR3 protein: CASSFLAGGLYNEQFF
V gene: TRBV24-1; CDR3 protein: CATSYSGGVNTEAFF
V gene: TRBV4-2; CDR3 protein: CASSQDKSAGGHTDTQYF
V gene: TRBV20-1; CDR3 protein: CSARVAYTRKYF
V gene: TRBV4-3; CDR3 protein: CASSRDGSYNEQFF
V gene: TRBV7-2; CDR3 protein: CASSLKAGAYEQYF
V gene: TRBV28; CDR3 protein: CASSSGCLNEQFF
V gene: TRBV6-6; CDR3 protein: CASSYIGQGNTEAFF
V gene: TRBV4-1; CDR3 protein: CASSQETDRGSRDTQYF
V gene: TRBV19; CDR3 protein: CASSIGGAAGTEAFF
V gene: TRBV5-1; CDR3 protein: CASSLEGQGAGNEQFF
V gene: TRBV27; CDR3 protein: CASSTRLAGPLQETQYF
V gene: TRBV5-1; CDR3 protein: CASRPTASDSYEQYF
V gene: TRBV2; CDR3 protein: CARRFRGVPYEQYF
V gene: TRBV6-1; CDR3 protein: CASSSGSATYEQYF
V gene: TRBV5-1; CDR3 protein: CASSLMAGAQSGEQYF
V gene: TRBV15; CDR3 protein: CATSREPRLPNYGYTF
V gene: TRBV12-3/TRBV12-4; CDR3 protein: CASSSIQGNYGYTF
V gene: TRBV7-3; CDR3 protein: CASSPTGRNTGELFF
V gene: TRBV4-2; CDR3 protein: CASSQDRLEYEQYF
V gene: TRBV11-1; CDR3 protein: CASSLQGTTYEQYF
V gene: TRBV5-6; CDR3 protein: CASSPLTSGGTGELFF
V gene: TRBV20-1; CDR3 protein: CSARFDRGRGQPQHF
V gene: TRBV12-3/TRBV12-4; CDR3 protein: CASRIVNTEAFF
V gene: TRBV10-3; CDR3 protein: CAISDRYRGNTGELFF
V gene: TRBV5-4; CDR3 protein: CASSFDSTTDTQYF
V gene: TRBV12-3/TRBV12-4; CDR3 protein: CASSSRTSRYEQYF
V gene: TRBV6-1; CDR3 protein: CASSVSAGRAGELFF
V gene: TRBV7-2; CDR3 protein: CASSPGQAQTQYF
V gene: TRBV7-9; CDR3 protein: CASSLYSTGDLFF
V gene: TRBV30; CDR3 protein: CAWSVQAGAKNIQYF
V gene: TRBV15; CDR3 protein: CATSRGLTGELFF
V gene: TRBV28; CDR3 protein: CAIHRGQGSLEDTQYF
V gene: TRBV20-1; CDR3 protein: CSAVGTSVNEQYF
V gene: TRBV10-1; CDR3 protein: CASRSGLNTGELFF
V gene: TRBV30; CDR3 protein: CAWSVPTVGANEHFF
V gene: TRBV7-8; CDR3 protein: CASSLETASNQPQHF
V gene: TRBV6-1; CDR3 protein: CASSEAGSASYEQYF